Presented here are 15 T cell receptor beta chains from one specimen sequenced in a study of shared clonotypes between healthy human individuals. The table came from immunoSEQ multiplex PCR; TCRdb's copy has only in-frame clones and leaves some out. The sample gives approximately 330,000 clones, more than 60% of which show up once; 10% is in the top ten. Sequencing was carried out using memory CD4+ T cells sorted from blood. Subset of the sample: CD45RA-negative fraction. Source of these receptors: a man aged 25-45 years in good health.

The J gene is TRBJ1-2, the V gene TRBV5-6; D not resolved. CDR1 is SGHDT, CDR2 YYEEEE, per germline. The CDR3 extends over 13 amino acids. Trimming stripped 0 bases from V and 2 bases from J, with 5 bases between. The CDR3 is CASSLGKNYGYTF. The CDR3 DNA reads as TGTGCCAGCAGCTTGGGGAAGAACTATGGCTACACCTTC.

The table lists this clone with a count of one. The genes are TRBV27 and TRBJ2-1; TRBD2 aligns across 12 bases. Germline V gives CDR1 MNHEY, CDR2 SMNVEV (reference sequence). The V gene end was trimmed by 5 bases and the J gene end by 8 bases; junction bases not matched to a gene: 19. This CDR3 is built from 19 residues. As DNA, the CDR3 is TGTGCCAGCAGTCCTCAACGACTAGCGGGAGTTAATTCGGTCGATGAGCAGTTCTTC. Translation gives CASSPQRLAGVNSVDEQFF.

This chain joins TRBV5-1 and TRBJ2-6, with D perhaps matching TRBD1 (5 bases). V lost 5 bases, J lost 0 bases, and 9 bases lay in between. The CDR3 is made up of 15 amino acids. Germline V CDR1 and CDR2: SGHRS, YFSETQ. The CDR3 region has the DNA TGCGCCAGCAGTCAGGGTAACTCTGGGGCCAACGTCCTGACTTTC. Encoded protein: CASSQGNSGANVLTF.

This chain connects TRBV5-5 to TRBJ1-5; D may be TRBD1 (6 bases). Germline lookup yields CDR1 SGHKS and CDR2 YYEKEE (reference sequence). The CDR3 sequence is 16 residues long. V dropped 2 bases and J dropped 1 base, with 13 bases sitting between them. Written as DNA, the CDR3 is TGTGCCAGCAGCTTTTCCATAGGGGGGAGCAATCAGCCCCAGCATTTT. Its translation is CASSFSIGGSNQPQHF.

The chain is built from TRBV5-1 and TRBJ2-7; D is possibly TRBD1 (6 bases). Germline assignment: CDR1 SGHRS and CDR2 YFSETQ. The CDR3 sequence is 14 residues long. The V and J ends lost 3 bases and 7 bases respectively, with 17 bases between them. CDR3 amino acids: CASSSRDNLWEQYF. The DNA for the CDR3 is TGCGCCAGCAGCTCCCGGGACAACCTGTGGGAGCAGTACTTC. The whole variable domain, remainder taken from reference TRBV5-1 and TRBJ2-7, is KAGVTQTPRYLIKTRGQQVTLSCSPISGHRSVSWYQQTPGQGLQFLFEYFSETQRNKGNFPGRFSGRQFSNSRSEMNVSTLELGDSALYLCASSSRDNLWEQYFGPGTRLTVT.

This clone was counted only a few times. This chain connects TRBV5-1 to TRBJ2-1; D is perhaps TRBD1 or TRBD2 (5 bases each). V lost 0 bases, J lost 6 bases, and 28 bases lay in between. There are 20 residues in the CDR3. The germline V gene has CDR1 SGHRS and CDR2 YFSETQ. CDR3 nucleotides: TGCGCCAGCAGCTTGGAGTGGGACCCACGCACAGACCTATTGCGCAATGAGCAGTTCTTC. Amino acids: CASSLEWDPRTDLLRNEQFF.

This rearrangement joins TRBV5-1 to TRBJ2-1; D ambiguous. This CDR3 spans 14 amino acids. Germline CDR1 SGHRS, CDR2 YFSETQ. Trimming took 4 bases from V and 0 from J, leaving 8 bases between them. The DNA of the CDR3 is TGCGCCAGCAGCCTGGGCCCCTCCTACAATGAGCAGTTCTTC. Amino acids: CASSLGPSYNEQFF. Drawing the rest from reference TRBV5-1 and TRBJ2-1, the complete variable domain is KAGVTQTPRYLIKTRGQQVTLSCSPISGHRSVSWYQQTPGQGLQFLFEYFSETQRNKGNFPGRFSGRQFSNSRSEMNVSTLELGDSALYLCASSLGPSYNEQFFGPGTRLTVL.

The chain uses TRBV19 and TRBJ2-1, with TRBD2 identical over 8 bases. The V gene end was trimmed by 4 bases and the J gene end by 5 bases; junction bases not matched to a gene: 7. This CDR3 is built from 15 residues. Germline V gene lookup returns CDR1 LNHDA and CDR2 SQIVND (reference sequence). CDR3 loop: CASSTGTRRNNEQFF. The CDR3 nucleotides read TGTGCCAGTAGTACCGGGACTAGAAGAAACAATGAGCAGTTCTTC.

This clone has just one count. This rearrangement joins TRBV9 to TRBJ2-1, with D hard to call. CDR1 is SGDLS, CDR2 YYNGEE, per germline. Trimming took off 0 bases at V and 3 bases at J, with 10 bases between the two ends. The CDR3 loop spans 15 amino acids. CDR3: CASSVGASIYNEQFF. In nucleotides, the CDR3 is TGTGCCAGCAGCGTAGGGGCTAGTATCTACAATGAGCAGTTCTTC.

The DNA of the CDR3 is TGTGCCAGCAGTGATACTAGTCTGGCTGAGCAGTTCTTC. It translates to CASSDTSLAEQFF. J is TRBJ2-1 and V is TRBV2; D perhaps matches TRBD2 (5 bases). The CDR3 extends over 13 amino acids. Per germline, CDR1 SNHLY and CDR2 FYNNEI. The V gene lost 3 bases and the J gene lost 9 bases, with 12 bases spanning the gap. The full variable domain, with the rest looked up from reference TRBV2 and TRBJ2-1, is EPEVTQTPSHQVTQMGQEVILRCVPISNHLYFYWYRQILGQKVEFLVSFYNNEISEKSEIFDDQFSVERPDGSNFTLKIRSTKLEDSAMYFCASSDTSLAEQFFGPGTRLTVL.

This sequence joins TRBV27 and TRBJ2-7, with D possibly being TRBD2 (6 bases). The V and J ends lost 5 bases and 4 bases respectively, with 15 bases between them. Germline loops: CDR1 MNHEY, CDR2 SMNVEV (reference sequence). There are 14 residues in the CDR3. The CDR3 region is CASSAPGSWYEQYF. The DNA for the CDR3 is TGTGCCAGCAGTGCCCCCGGGAGTTGGTACGAGCAGTACTTC.

The rearrangement uses TRBV6-1 and TRBJ1-1; maybe TRBD1 (6 bases). Trimming cost V 5 bases and J 4 bases, with 14 bases left between them. CDR1 and CDR2 (germline): MNHNS, SASEGT. CDR3 length: 14 residues. CDR3 nucleotides: TGTGCCAGCAGTTTTACAGGGAAGGGCACTGAAGCTTTCTTT. It yields the protein CASSFTGKGTEAFF.

The chain employs TRBV14 and TRBJ2-7, with 9 bases lining up with TRBD1. Trimming removed 4 bases from V and 4 bases from J; junction bases left unmatched: 8. The CDR3 runs 15 residues. Germline assignment: CDR1 SGHDN and CDR2 FVKESK. The CDR3 DNA reads as TGTGCCAGCAGCCGACCGGGACAGGGTCGTTACGAGCAGTACTTC. It specifies CASSRPGQGRYEQYF.

This clone has only one observation. V gene TRBV28 combines with J gene TRBJ2-2; the D gene is possibly TRBD2 (5 bases). V was shortened by 2 bases and J by 0 bases, with 10 bases between the two germline ends. The CDR3 is made up of 16 amino acids. Germline lookup yields CDR1 MDHEN and CDR2 SYDVKM. This CDR3 reads CASSLSPSSNTGELFF. The CDR3 region has the DNA TGTGCCAGCAGTTTAAGCCCTAGCTCGAACACCGGGGAGCTGTTTTTT.

The chain links TRBV14 to TRBJ1-5; tentative D call: TRBD1 (5 bases). Trimming cost V 4 bases and J 3 bases, with 10 bases left between them. The CDR3 is 14 residues long. Looked up from germline, CDR1 is SGHDN and CDR2 is FVKESK. DNA of the CDR3: TGTGCCAGCAGCCCTACGGGGCACAATCAGCCCCAGCATTTT. As protein: CASSPTGHNQPQHF.